This T cell receptor (beta chain) is from a study of blood T cell repertoires in COVID-19. Study details: Sources were T cells, B-cell-depleted T cells, or PBMCs; the material itself was cDNA or gDNA.

There are 16 residues in the CDR3. V was clipped by 2 bases and J by 6 bases; unmatched bases: 14. The germline CDR1 and CDR2 sequences are GTSNPN and SVGIG (reference sequence). In the authors' workflow: How many nucleated cells were present was estimated from reference gene primer amplification. Clones were read by immunoSEQ multiplex PCR, and TCRdb kept only the in-frame ones, dropping some. That table supplies the V and J calls and clone size; D and trimming were determined from the DNA. The sample consists of some 66,000 clones, 82% of them appearing once. The receptor was derived from a man between 60 and 75 years old with acute or convalescent COVID-19. The source material was peripheral blood. V gene TRBV30 combines with J gene TRBJ2-3; the match to TRBD2 covers 7 bases. The CDR3 coding sequence is TGTGCCTGGAGTAAAGGTACTAGCGCACTTTCCGATACGCAGTATTTT. Protein product: CAWSKGTSALSDTQYF.